The T cell receptor beta chain described here comes from a study of cytomegalovirus exposure and HLA in healthy donors. The study, taken as a whole, reports: In a later analysis, most CMV-associated TCR beta chains appeared HLA-restricted. In a later analysis, TCR association rates varied by HLA locus: DRB1 most, HLA-C fewest. The investigators catalogued some 160 TCR beta chains as cytomegalovirus-associated.

The study ran its PCR with 60 Vbeta and 13 Jbeta primers. Sequenced by immunoSEQ multiplex PCR; TCRdb stores in-frame clones only, minus some. The table includes 120,000 or so clones, over 65% detected once. This clone has only one observation. Its antigen remains unknown. The trim removed 5 bases at V and 5 bases at J, leaving 15 bases unmatched. Germline V gene lookup returns CDR1 GTSNPN and CDR2 SVGIG (reference sequence). CDR3 length equals 16 residues. This sequence originates from a woman in her 50s in good health and CMV-seropositive. This chain uses TRBV30 with TRBJ2-5; 9 nucleotides line up with TRBD2. Sequences were obtained from PBMCs. The CDR3 DNA sequence: TGTGCCTGGTATCCTGGGGTAGCGGGAGCGGGGGAGACCCAGTACTTC. It yields the protein CAWYPGVAGAGETQYF.